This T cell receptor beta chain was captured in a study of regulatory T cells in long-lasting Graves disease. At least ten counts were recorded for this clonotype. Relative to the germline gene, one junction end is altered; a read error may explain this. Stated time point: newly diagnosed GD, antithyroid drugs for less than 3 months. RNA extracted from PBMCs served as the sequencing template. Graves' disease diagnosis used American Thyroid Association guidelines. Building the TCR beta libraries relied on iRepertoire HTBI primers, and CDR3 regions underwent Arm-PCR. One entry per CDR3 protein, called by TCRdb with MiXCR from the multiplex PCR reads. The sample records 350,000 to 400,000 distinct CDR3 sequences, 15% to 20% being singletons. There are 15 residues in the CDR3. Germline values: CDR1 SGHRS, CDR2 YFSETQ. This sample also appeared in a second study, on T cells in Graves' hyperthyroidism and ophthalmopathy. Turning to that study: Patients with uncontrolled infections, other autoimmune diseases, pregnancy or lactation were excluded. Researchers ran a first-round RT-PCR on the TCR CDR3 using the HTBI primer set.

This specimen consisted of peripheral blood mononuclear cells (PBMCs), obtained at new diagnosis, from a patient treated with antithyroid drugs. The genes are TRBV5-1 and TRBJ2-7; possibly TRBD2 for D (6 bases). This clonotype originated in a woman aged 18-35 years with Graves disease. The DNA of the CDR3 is TGTGCCAGCAGCTTGGGGGACTCTCCCTCCTACGAGCAGTACTTC. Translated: CASSLGDSPSYEQYF.